A selection of T cell receptor beta chains follows, all from one sample in a study of Graves' ophthalmopathy and Graves' hyperthyroidism. MiXCR, applied by TCRdb to the multiplex PCR reads, yields one record per CDR3 protein. The top ten clones hold approximately 9.8% of a sample with some 520,000 distinct CDR3 sequences, over 13% of them seen once. Sequencing was performed on blood. The receptors originated from a woman aged 25 to 39 with Graves' ophthalmopathy. Both conserved end residues are part of each CDR3. A D gene is named only where the DNA matches it firmly. The size of a clone is reported for some rows only, either as once, few or many, or as a class for expanded clones.

>TRBJ2-3|few|TRBV27|TRBD2
TGTGCCAGCAGTCTGGGACTAGCGGACACAGATACGCAGTATTTT
CASSLGLADTDTQYF
>TRBJ2-5|NA|TRBV6-5|TRBD2
TGTGCCAGCAGCCGGGGGGAGTGGGCCCAGTACTTC
CASSRGEWAQYF
>TRBJ2-7|many|TRBV12-3/TRBV12-4|TRBD1
TGTGCCAGCAGACCTACAGGGGCCTACGAGCAGTACTTC
CASRPTGAYEQYF
>TRBJ2-7|many|TRBV28|NA
TGTGCCAGCAGACTAAAACCACAGGGAGCCTACGAGCAGTACTTC
CASRLKPQGAYEQYF
>TRBJ2-7|NA|TRBV11-2|NA
TGTGCCAGCAGCTTATCACTAGCAAAGTACGAGCAGTACTTC
CASSLSLAKYEQYF
>TRBJ1-2|many|TRBV6-1|NA
TGTGCCAGCAGTGAAAACAGGGTCTATGGCTACACCTTC
CASSENRVYGYTF
>TRBJ2-7|many|TRBV6-5|NA
TGTGCCAGCAGTTACAGTGACACCGCCTACGAGCAGTACTTC
CASSYSDTAYEQYF
>TRBJ1-1|few|TRBV25-1|TRBD1
TGTGCCAGCAGTGGGGCTACAGGGGGCTACGGGAACACTGAAGCTTTCTTT
CASSGATGGYGNTEAFF
>TRBJ1-1|many|TRBV19|NA
TGTGCCAGTAGTATTCCGGGTAGGGACACTGAAGCTTTCTTT
CASSIPGRDTEAFF
>TRBJ2-7|NA|TRBV28|TRBD2
TGTGCCAGCAATAGTCATCCGGGACTAGCGGGTGGTGGCGAGCAGTACTTC
CASNSHPGLAGGGEQYF
>TRBJ1-5|many|TRBV10-3|NA
TGTGCCATCAGTGACCAAAACAACAATCAGCCCCAGCATTTT
CAISDQNNNQPQHF
>TRBJ2-5|many|TRBV11-2|NA
TGTGCCAGCAGCCTTACCCAAGAGACCCAGTACTTC
CASSLTQETQYF
>TRBJ1-5|NA|TRBV12-3/TRBV12-4|NA
TGTGCCAGCAGTTTAATAGGATACCAGCCCCAGCATTTT
CASSLIGYQPQHF
>TRBJ1-1|many|TRBV10-3|NA
TGTGCCATCAGTGAGATGGTCAGATCTGAAGCTTTCTTT
CAISEMVRSEAFF
>TRBJ2-3|many|TRBV7-3|TRBD1
TGTGCCAGCAGGGAGACAGGGGCAGATACGCAGTATTTT
CASRETGADTQYF
>TRBJ2-5|many|TRBV20-1|TRBD2
TGCAGTGCCACTAGCGGGGCGGAGACCCAGTACTTC
CSATSGAETQYF
>TRBJ1-1|NA|TRBV6-1|TRBD1
TGTGCCAGCAGTCAACGGGACAGGGGCCGCACTGAAGCTTTCTTT
CASSQRDRGRTEAFF
>TRBJ1-1|many|TRBV27|NA
TGTGCCAGCACCCAGAACAGGGACACTGAAGCTTTCTTT
CASTQNRDTEAFF
>TRBJ2-2|NA|TRBV9|NA
TGTGCCAGCAGCTCCTTTCCGAGGGAGCTGTTTTTT
CASSSFPRELFF
>TRBJ1-3|many|TRBV15|NA
TGTGCCACCTTCGGCTCTACGGACGGGGGGCCTGGAAACACCATATATTTT
CATFGSTDGGPGNTIYF
>TRBJ1-1|NA|TRBV28|NA
TGTGCCAGCAGTTTGTACCGGGCCCTCACTGAAGCTTTCTTT
CASSLYRALTEAFF
>TRBJ2-7|NA|TRBV7-2|NA
TGTGCCAGCAGCTTATTTCGGGGGTCCATCGAGCAGTACTTC
CASSLFRGSIEQYF
>TRBJ2-3|many|TRBV25-1|TRBD2
TGTGCCAGCAGTGAATATAGACTAGCGGGCACAGATACGCAGTATTTT
CASSEYRLAGTDTQYF
>TRBJ1-5|many|TRBV28|NA
TGTGCCAGCAGTTTATCGTTAGGGCGCAATCAGCCCCAGCATTTT
CASSLSLGRNQPQHF
>TRBJ2-6|many|TRBV7-2|NA
TGTGCCAGCAGCTTATCCCCTGATCGGGAGATTTTCTCTGGGGCCAACGTCCTGACTTTC
CASSLSPDREIFSGANVLTF
>TRBJ1-3|many|TRBV27|NA
TGTGCCAGCGGCGAATTTGGAAACACCATATATTTT
CASGEFGNTIYF
>TRBJ2-7|NA|TRBV11-2|TRBD2
TGTGCCAGCAGCTTAGAAAGAAGACTAGCGGGAGGGTCCTACGAGCAGTACTTC
CASSLERRLAGGSYEQYF
>TRBJ2-4|many|TRBV6-1|NA
TGTGCCAGCAGTGGGGGACTGTTAGCCAAAAACATTCAGTACTTC
CASSGGLLAKNIQYF
>TRBJ2-7|many|TRBV20-1|NA
TGCAGTGCAAGGGGGACGGGGCCCCTATCCTACGAGCAGTACTTC
CSARGTGPLSYEQYF
>TRBJ1-5|many|TRBV27|TRBD1
TGTGCCAGCAGTTTATCCCCAGGGGGTGGCAATCAGCCCCAGCATTTT
CASSLSPGGGNQPQHF
>TRBJ2-5|many|TRBV11-2|TRBD1
TGTGCCAGCAGCCTGGACAGGGTACAGACCCAGTACTTC
CASSLDRVQTQYF
>TRBJ2-7|many|TRBV12-3/TRBV12-4|TRBD2
TGTGCCAGCACCAAGGGGACTAGCGGGAGTTACGAGCAGTACTTC
CASTKGTSGSYEQYF
>TRBJ2-7|many|TRBV28|TRBD1
TGTGCCAGCAGTCACCAACGGGGACAGGCTGTCGAGCAGTACTTC
CASSHQRGQAVEQYF
>TRBJ1-5|many|TRBV12-5|TRBD1
TGTGCTAGTGGTTTGGTACCGGGACAGGTGGGCAATCAGCCCCAGCATTTT
CASGLVPGQVGNQPQHF
>TRBJ1-1|NA|TRBV30|NA
TGTGCCTGGACCGATCGGACACCTCTGAACACTGAAGCTTTCTTT
CAWTDRTPLNTEAFF
>TRBJ2-7|many|TRBV11-2|NA
TGTGCCAGCAGCCTTCTAGGCGGAAAGCACTCCTACGAGCAGTACTTC
CASSLLGGKHSYEQYF
>TRBJ2-6|NA|TRBV3-1|NA
TGTGCCAGCAGCCGAGGGCACTCAGGGCAAGCTGGGGCCAACGTCCTGACTTTC
CASSRGHSGQAGANVLTF
>TRBJ2-7|NA|TRBV20-1|TRBD1
TGCAGTGCTGCCCGGGACAGGGTCTACGAGCAGTACTTC
CSAARDRVYEQYF
>TRBJ1-1|many|TRBV7-9|NA
TGTGCCAGCAGCTACGGACGGACAAACACTGAAGCTTTCTTT
CASSYGRTNTEAFF
>TRBJ2-7|NA|TRBV10-3|TRBD1
TGTGCCACTGAGGGACAGGGAAACGAGCAGTACTTC
CATEGQGNEQYF
>TRBJ2-7|many|TRBV6-2/TRBV6-3|TRBD2
TGTGCCAGCAGTTACAGGCTAGCGGGGAGCTACGAGCAGTACTTC
CASSYRLAGSYEQYF
>TRBJ1-1|few|TRBV12-3/TRBV12-4|NA
TGTGCCAGCACCACCACTGGGAGGAAGAACACTGAAGCTTTCTTT
CASTTTGRKNTEAFF
>TRBJ2-5|NA|TRBV4-2|NA
TGTGCCAGCAGCCCCGTTTGGTCTTTCCAGCAAGAGACCCAGTACTTC
CASSPVWSFQQETQYF
>TRBJ2-7|many|TRBV4-2|TRBD2
TGTGCCAGCAGCCAAGAAGGTGGCGGGAGTCCCTACGAGCAGTACTTC
CASSQEGGGSPYEQYF
>TRBJ2-2|many|TRBV7-9|NA
TGTGCCAGCAGCGGTTCAGGGGCGAACACCGGGGAGCTGTTTTTT
CASSGSGANTGELFF